One sample yielded the 7 T cell receptor beta chains listed below, sequenced in a study of shared clonotypes between healthy human individuals. Profiling relied on immunoSEQ multiplex PCR, and the TCRdb table lists in-frame clones only, not all of them. This sample has nearly 600,000 clones, with about 95% found just once. Naivety among CD8 cells was defined by CD45RO negativity and positive CCR7 selection, thereby excluding terminally differentiated effector memory CD45RA+ cells. Sequences were obtained from naive CD8+ T cells sorted from blood. The receptors were gathered from a woman aged 25-40 years in good health.

The gene calls are TRBV4-2 and TRBJ2-5, with unresolved D. This CDR3 region has 13 residues. The V end lost 0 bases, the J end lost 5 bases, and 7 bases lay between the germline ends. Germline lookup yields CDR1 LGHNA and CDR2 YNFKEQ. The CDR3 nucleotides are TGTGCCAGCAGCCAAGATATTTTCGAGACCCAGTACTTC. Amino acid sequence: CASSQDIFETQYF.

A few counts support this clone. The rearrangement joins TRBV9 to TRBJ1-1; D unclear. Trimming took 4 bases from V and 2 from J, leaving 6 bases between them. The CDR3 spans 12 residues. Germline V gene data show CDR1 as SGDLS and CDR2 as YYNGEE. CDR3 nucleotides: TGTGCCAGCAGCCCAGCAAACACTGAAGCTTTCTTT. Its translation is CASSPANTEAFF. The variable domain in full, completed from reference TRBV9 and TRBJ1-1, reads DSGVTQTPKHLITATGQRVTLRCSPRSGDLSVYWYQQSLDQGLQFLIQYYNGEERAKGNILERFSAQQFPDLHSELNLSSLELGDSALYFCASSPANTEAFFGQGTRLTVV.

This clone was recorded a few times. The rearrangement links TRBV6-1 to TRBJ2-2; 8 bases fit TRBD2. The germline V gene has CDR1 MNHNS and CDR2 SASEGT. The CDR3 length is 17 residues. V dropped 0 bases and J dropped 2; count of bases not matched to a gene: 5. The CDR3 spells CASSEARLAKNTGELFF. CDR3 bases: TGTGCCAGCAGTGAAGCGCGACTAGCGAAAAACACCGGGGAGCTGTTTTTT.

The CDR3 DNA reads as TGTGCCAGCAGCGTAGGCAGGGGGACCTCTAGGGAGCTGTTTTTT. Translating it yields CASSVGRGTSRELFF. The chain has TRBV9 and TRBJ2-2, with TRBD1 matching over 7 bases. The CDR3 has 15 amino acids. The V gene end was trimmed by 0 bases and the J gene end by 9 bases; junction bases not matched to a gene: 8. From germline, CDR1 is SGDLS and CDR2 YYNGEE.

The rearrangement links TRBV7-2 to TRBJ2-1; D uncertain. V gave up 5 bases and J gave up 2 bases, with 7 bases separating them. This CDR3 contains 13 residues. The germline V gene encodes CDR1 SGHTA and CDR2 FQGNSA. CDR3 bases: TGTGCCAGCAGCCTACCCCCCTACAATGAGCAGTTCTTC. Its translation is CASSLPPYNEQFF.

This sequence joins TRBV9 and TRBJ2-5; D is perhaps TRBD2 (5 bases). Germline CDR1 reads SGDLS; CDR2 reads YYNGEE. The CDR3 spans 13 residues. Trimming removed 6 bases from V and 4 bases from J, with 13 bases in between. The CDR3 is CASNRGWVETQYF. The CDR3 bases are TGTGCCAGCAACCGCGGGTGGGTAGAGACCCAGTACTTC.

The rearrangement joins TRBV13 to TRBJ2-7; D not resolved. This CDR3 spans 14 amino acids. Germline V gives CDR1 PRHDT, CDR2 FYEKMQ (reference sequence). Trimming left V 0 bases short and J 5 bases short, with 11 bases between. The CDR3 DNA reads TGTGCCAGCAGCTTAGGAAGTCAGATCCACGAGCAGTACTTC. As protein: CASSLGSQIHEQYF.